This T cell receptor (beta chain) was identified in a study of TIL therapy for anti-PD-1-resistant metastatic lung cancer. Time point: pre-treatment sample, taken before nivolumab and TIL therapy. Germline CDR1 MNHNY, CDR2 SVGAGI (reference sequence). Trimming cost V 6 bases and J 5 bases; bases outside gene matches: 7. The CDR3 length is 14 residues. Sequencing used immunoSEQ v3. Produced via immunoSEQ multiplex PCR; TCRdb's table is partial and in-frame only. The sample has some 60,000 clones, roughly 69% seen once; the top ten hold about 6.3%. The chain couples TRBV6-6 to TRBJ2-7; 10 bases map to TRBD1. This receptor was obtained from a person between 30 and 80 years old with non-small cell lung cancer. Specimen: blood, collected at baseline. CDR3 sequence: CASRDGTGAHEQYF. CDR3 in DNA: TGTGCCAGCAGAGATGGGACAGGGGCGCACGAGCAGTACTTC.